The 4 T cell receptor beta chains given below trace back to one sample, sequenced in a study of patients and donors after allogeneic stem cell transplantation. TCRdb analysed the RT-PCR reads with MiXCR anew, one entry per CDR3 protein. The repertoire holds approximately 220,000 distinct CDR3 sequences, with 38% as singletons. Sequenced: blood, either unsorted or a sorted T cell fraction (not recorded which). These receptors all stem from a human donor who was either an allogeneic HSCT recipient or a stem cell or donor lymphocyte infusion donor (not recorded which). It is not recorded whose cells these are; they may come from a transplant donor.

J is TRBJ2-2 and V is TRBV29-1, with a tentative D call TRBD1 (6 bases). V gave up 2 bases and J gave up 0 bases, with 16 bases separating them. This CDR3 is 17 amino acids long. Germline V lookup: CDR1 SQVTM, CDR2 ANQGSEA. CDR3 region: CSVESVKAGANTGELFF. The DNA of the CDR3 is TGCAGCGTTGAATCGGTTAAGGCAGGGGCGAACACCGGGGAGCTGTTTTTT.

The chain joins TRBV7-6 to TRBJ1-6; D is unclear. The V and J ends lost 5 bases and 3 bases respectively, with 20 bases between them. Germline values: CDR1 SGHVS, CDR2 FNYEAQ. The CDR3 extends over 18 amino acids. The CDR3 sequence is CASSPEILSPYYNSPLHF. The CDR3, as DNA: TGTGCCAGCAGCCCCGAAATACTGAGTCCCTACTATAATTCACCCCTCCACTTT.

This clonotype was recorded once. V usage is TRBV7-3 and J usage is TRBJ2-1, with TRBD1 matching over 7 bases. V shed 3 bases, J shed 2 bases, and the junction held 4 bases outside the gene matches. Germline loops: CDR1 SGHTA, CDR2 FQGTGA. The CDR3 has 15 amino acids. The CDR3 loop reads CASSFKGAAYNEQFF. The CDR3 DNA is TGTGCCAGCAGCTTCAAGGGGGCGGCCTACAATGAGCAGTTCTTC.

The gene calls are TRBV5-1 and TRBJ2-5; D is possibly TRBD1 or TRBD2 (5 bases each). This CDR3 is built from 13 residues. The germline CDR1 and CDR2 sequences are SGHRS and YFSETQ. Between the trimmed V and J ends, which lost 4 bases and 5 bases, there was a span of 12 bases. CDR3 amino acids: CASSRRGDETQYF. CDR3 DNA: TGCGCCAGCAGCCGTAGAGGGGACGAGACCCAGTACTTC.